The clone carrying this T cell receptor beta chain was observed at least ten times. V trimming: 3 bases; J trimming: 0 bases; junction bases outside the gene matches: 11. The CDR3 totals 17 residues. The germline V gene has CDR1 DFQATT and CDR2 SNEGSKA (reference sequence). These data are taken from a study of T cells in Graves' hyperthyroidism and ophthalmopathy. What was amplified from RNA transcripts were TCR beta CDR3 regions. In the first-round RT-PCR of the TCR CDR3, the HTBI primer set was used. MiXCR, applied by TCRdb to the multiplex PCR reads, yields one record per CDR3 protein. The sample has under 550,000 distinct CDR3 sequences, just under 20% seen once.

What was sequenced was blood. This chain joins TRBV20-1 and TRBJ2-3; 8 nucleotides line up with TRBD2. The sequence derives from a man between 40 and 49 years old with Graves' ophthalmopathy. The DNA for the CDR3 is TGCAGTGCTAGGGGGATACTAGCGGCACAAAGCACAGATACGCAGTATTTT. Protein product: CSARGILAAQSTDTQYF.